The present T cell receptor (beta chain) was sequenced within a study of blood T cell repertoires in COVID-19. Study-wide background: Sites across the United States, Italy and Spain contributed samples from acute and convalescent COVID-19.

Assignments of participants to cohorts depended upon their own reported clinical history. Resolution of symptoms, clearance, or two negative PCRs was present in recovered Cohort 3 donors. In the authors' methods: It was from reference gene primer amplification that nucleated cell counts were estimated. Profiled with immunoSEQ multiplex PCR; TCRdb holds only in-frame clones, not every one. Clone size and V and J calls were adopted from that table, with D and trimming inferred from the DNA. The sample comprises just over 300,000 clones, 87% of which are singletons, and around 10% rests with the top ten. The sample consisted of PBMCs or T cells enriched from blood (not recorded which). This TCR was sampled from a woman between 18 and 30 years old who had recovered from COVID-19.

This CDR3 reads CASSFGQLYGYTF. In nucleotides, the CDR3 is TGTGCCAGCAGTTTTGGGCAGCTCTATGGCTACACCTTC. The chain joins TRBV28 to TRBJ1-2; D uncertain. The germline gives CDR1 MDHEN, CDR2 SYDVKM. The V end lost 3 bases, the J end lost 4 bases, and 9 bases lay between the germline ends. The CDR3 extends over 13 amino acids.